The present T cell receptor beta chain was sequenced within a study of vaccination effects on CD4 cells after COVID-19. Under the ViraFEST assay, PBMC were stimulated with viral peptide pools so that antigen-specific CD4+ T cells expanded. Sequencing was performed afterwards. Cells that had been cultured for about 10 days were the source of isolated CD4+ T cells. From March to December 2020, the person had a SARS-CoV-2 infection that was confirmed by PCR. For each well, some 2 million PBMC were cultured with around 9.8 IU/ml IL-2 and about 9.1 ug/ml peptides. Generated by immunoSEQ multiplex PCR, the TCRdb table keeps only in-frame clones and is missing some. The repertoire holds 40,000 to 50,000 clones, with roughly 65% as singletons. V dropped 2 bases and J dropped 2 bases, with 12 bases sitting between them. The CDR3 is 16 residues long. Germline loops: CDR1 KGHSH, CDR2 LQKENI. Note on this clone: Its target is unknown.

The sample in question was CD4+ T cells from PBMCs cultured with a peptide pool, obtained before COVID-19 vaccination. The chain carries TRBV18 and TRBJ2-2, with a possible D match to TRBD2 (6 bases). This TCR derives from a human donor who had a prior SARS-CoV-2 infection. CDR3 nucleotide sequence: TGTGCCAGCTCACCAAAGGGAGGACGTAACACCGGGGAGCTGTTTTTT. As protein: CASSPKGGRNTGELFF.